This paragraph reports one T cell receptor beta chain. The data originate from a study of cytomegalovirus exposure and HLA in healthy donors. Study overall: Later, an analysis reported that the 130 or so validation repertoires had used the same platform as the 550 to 750 first-cohort repertoires.

TCRdb's copy holds only in-frame clones and misses some; the assay was immunoSEQ multiplex PCR. This sample has 57,000 or so clones; approximately 96% occur once, and the top ten carry roughly 0.98%. Germline V gives CDR1 SGHNT, CDR2 YENEEA. V lost 5 bases to trimming and J lost 2 bases, with 9 bases between them. The CDR3 runs to 13 residues. The genes are TRBV11-3 and TRBJ2-5; D is perhaps TRBD2 (6 bases). The source of this sequence is a man aged 18-30 years in good health and CMV-seronegative. The sample consisted of PBMCs. The CDR3 loop is CASSLEGQETQYF. In DNA, the CDR3 is TGTGCCAGCAGCCTGGAGGGGCAAGAGACCCAGTACTTC.